The rows below give T cell receptor beta chains drawn from one sample of a study of blood T cell repertoires in COVID-19. TCRdb keeps only in-frame clones here, not all; method: immunoSEQ multiplex PCR. This sample has fewer than 350,000 clones, with around 91% found just once. Sample: PBMCs or T cells enriched from blood (not recorded which). The receptors were sampled from a woman between 18 and 29 years old with acute COVID-19. Each CDR3 is given with its conserved first and last residue. D genes are given only for firm matches. Part of the rows lack a size; the others show once, few, many or a class for expanded clones.

>NA|TRBD1|TRBJ1-1|TRBV2
TGTGCCAGCAGTGATGGACAGGGGTTCATGAACACTGAAGCTTTCTTT
CASSDGQGFMNTEAFF
>NA|NA|TRBJ1-5|TRBV10-2
TGCGCCAGCAGTGATCGCAGGGGCCGGCAGCCCCAGCATTTT
CASSDRRGRQPQHF
>NA|NA|TRBJ1-4|TRBV6-5
TGTGCCAGCAGTCCGGGACTAATAAATGAAAAACTGTTTTTT
CASSPGLINEKLFF
>NA|NA|TRBJ1-1|TRBV4-1
TGCGCCAGCAGCCAATCCGAACGAGGGGGGGGAGCTTTCTTT
CASSQSERGGGAFF
>NA|NA|TRBJ1-5|TRBV21-1
TGTGCCAGCAGCCCGGCGGGTAGCAATCAGCCCCAGCATTTT
CASSPAGSNQPQHF
>once|NA|TRBJ2-3|TRBV11-3
TGTGCCAGCAGCCACCGGAGCACAGATACGCAGTATTTT
CASSHRSTDTQYF
>NA|NA|TRBJ1-3|TRBV2
TGTGCCAGCGGGTTGGTGCGGCGTAGATCTGGAAACACCATATATTTT
CASGLVRRRSGNTIYF
>NA|NA|TRBJ1-1|TRBV15
TGTGCCACCAGCCCCCGGGGCGGGGGATTGAACACTGAAGCTTTCTTT
CATSPRGGGLNTEAFF
>once|TRBD1|TRBJ2-2|TRBV18
TGTGCCAGCTCACCACGGATACAGGGGATGGTCACCGGGGAGCTGTTTTTT
CASSPRIQGMVTGELFF
>NA|NA|TRBJ1-1|TRBV20-1
TGCAGTGCTAGTAAAGGGGTGAACACTGAAGCTTTCTTT
CSASKGVNTEAFF
>few|NA|TRBJ2-7|TRBV7-9
TGTGCCAGCAGCTTAGGTGGGCCCTACGAGCAGTACTTC
CASSLGGPYEQYF
>NA|NA|TRBJ1-2|TRBV30
TGTGCCTGGGCCACAACAGGAGTTGGCTACACCTTC
CAWATTGVGYTF
>NA|TRBD1|TRBJ1-2|TRBV2
TGTGCCAGCAGTTGGGGCCGGGACAGGGTTAACTATGGCTACACCTTC
CASSWGRDRVNYGYTF
>NA|NA|TRBJ1-2|TRBV7-9
TGTGCCAGCAGCTTAGGTCAGAACTATGGCTACACCTTC
CASSLGQNYGYTF
>NA|TRBD1|TRBJ2-2|TRBV19
TGTGCCAGTAGGAATATAGTGGGGACAGCCTCGAACACCGGGGAGCTGTTTTTT
CASRNIVGTASNTGELFF
>NA|NA|TRBJ2-7|TRBV3-1/TRBV3-2
TGTGCCAGCAGCCAAGGTACGCTTCCGGGGCAGTACTTC
CASSQGTLPGQYF
>NA|TRBD1|TRBJ2-4|TRBV27
TGTGCCAGCAGTCCCGGGACAGGAGGGGTCATTCAGTACTTC
CASSPGTGGVIQYF
>few|TRBD1|TRBJ1-4|TRBV7-9
TGTGCCAGCAGCTTACGGGACAGACCAAATGAAAAACTGTTTTTT
CASSLRDRPNEKLFF
>NA|TRBD1|TRBJ2-7|TRBV7-8
TGTGCCAGCAGCTTTGGCGGGACAGGATTAATTGAGCAGTACTTC
CASSFGGTGLIEQYF
>NA|TRBD2|TRBJ2-1|TRBV27
TGTGCCATCAAACCTAGCGGGAGCTACAATGAGCAGTTCTTC
CAIKPSGSYNEQFF